This TCR beta chain was sequenced during a study of CD8+CD57+ T cells in acquired aplastic anemia. Study-wide context: Sorted CD4+ and CD8+ cells yielded DNA averaging around 3.2 ug. General study findings and limits: Between patients and controls, CD8+ Simpson's diversity did not vary significantly. In common between the patients and the controls were some 29 CD8+ CDR3 sequences.

CDR1 and CDR2 (germline): SGHTS, YDEGEE. The CDR3 has 16 residues. V lost 3 bases and J lost 5; bases outside the gene matches: 7. TCR beta VDJ and CDR3 profiling used genomic DNA as template. TCRdb re-analysed the reads in MiXCR, keeping a single row per CDR3 protein. The table includes about 270,000 distinct CDR3 sequences, approximately 55% detected once. This clonotype was seen many times. Its antigen remains unknown. This TCR came from a human donor with severe aplastic anemia or a healthy control (not recorded which). Sequences were obtained from sorted CD4+, CD8+, or CD8+CD57+ T cells (not recorded which) from PBMCs. This rearrangement joins TRBV5-8 to TRBJ2-3; 12 bases match TRBD2. CDR3 nucleotides: TGTGCCAGCAGCTCTAGCGGGGGGGCCCGTGGAGATACGCAGTATTTT. Protein: CASSSSGGARGDTQYF. Filled out from reference TRBV5-8 and TRBJ2-3, the complete variable domain reads EAGVTQSPTHLIKTRGQQATLRCSPISGHTSVYWYQQALGLGLQFLLWYDEGEERNRGNFPPRFSGRQFPNYSSELNVNALELEDSALYLCASSSSGGARGDTQYFGPGTRLTVL.